The clone carrying this TCR beta chain was found once. The antigen is not known. With random hexamers, reverse transcription was performed on about 0.5 to 1 ug of RNA. A single record per CDR3 protein comes from TCRdb applying MiXCR to the immunoSEQ multiplex PCR reads. The sample lists tens of thousands of distinct CDR3 sequences; about 95% were seen once. The source of the sample is a study of CD8 T cells in Susac syndrome. Study context: Each patient with Susac syndrome, at the time of blood draw, was therapy-naive, on corticosteroids, or on intravenous immunoglobulin alone. Broader study findings: An acknowledgment was made by the study that its TCR sequencing and HLA analysis involved relatively few individuals.

This sequence was found in a human donor with Susac syndrome. Sequenced sample: CD8+ T cells from PBMCs.

This chain's CDR3 is CAWSVLKVAGGQYF. CDR3 in DNA: TGTGCCTGGAGTGTACTCAAGGTCGCAGGTGGCCAGTACTTC. The chain employs TRBV30 and TRBJ2-7; no clear D. The CDR3 is made up of 14 amino acids. Germline CDR1 GTSNPN, CDR2 SVGIG (reference sequence). Trimming removed 0 bases from V and 10 bases from J, with 19 bases in between. The full variable domain, its missing parts supplied by reference TRBV30 and TRBJ2-7, is SQTIHQWPATLVQPVGSPLSLECTVEGTSNPNLYWYRQAAGRGLQLLFYSVGIGQISSEVPQNLSASRPQDRQFILSSKKLLLSDSGFYLCAWSVLKVAGGQYFGPGTRLTVT.